The T cell receptor beta chain described here comes from a study of T cell responses to AZD1222 COVID-19 vaccine. Measured with immunoSEQ multiplex PCR; TCRdb has only the in-frame clones, and not every one. The data show 150,000 to 200,000 clones, about 92% seen once. Study outcomes and limitations: After the peak T cell response, and only then, were repertoires sampled.

A remark on this clone: Its antigen remains unknown.

CDR3 length: 16 amino acids. Trimming pared 2 bases from V and 3 bases from J, leaving 16 bases between. Germline loops: CDR1 SEHNR, CDR2 FQNEAQ (reference sequence). Sequencing was performed on peripheral blood, taken on day 0 of AZD1222 vaccination. The sequence was collected from an adult in good health. The rearrangement links TRBV7-9 to TRBJ1-2, with D maybe TRBD1 (5 bases). CDR3 coding DNA: TGTGCCAGCAGCTTAAGCGGGGCAATCCCCCACTATGGCTACACCTTC. The encoded protein is CASSLSGAIPHYGYTF.